The source of this TCR beta chain is a study of shared clonotypes between healthy human individuals. Germline V gene lookup returns CDR1 SNHLY and CDR2 FYNNEI. This CDR3 contains 14 residues. Trimming pared 8 bases from V and 5 bases from J, leaving 18 bases between. Splitting of CD4+ cells produced CD45RA+ naive and CD45RA-negative memory subsets. A note on this clone: Antigen specificity is unknown.

Overall study results and limits: Among non-shared clonotypes, generation probabilities were lower than among those shared by all four donors.

Clones were read by immunoSEQ multiplex PCR, and TCRdb kept only the in-frame ones, dropping some. In the table there are about 2.4 million clones, 93% of which are singletons. The clonotype comes from a man younger than 30 in good health. Some clones in this sample may be carry-over from other donors' samples. Sample: naive CD4+ T cells from PBMCs. Described subset: CD45RA+ positively selected. This chain joins TRBV2 and TRBJ1-2; D unclear. The CDR3 DNA follows: TGTGCCAGCTTGAGTGCAGTCGGAGGTTATGGCTACACCTTC. This encodes CASLSAVGGYGYTF.